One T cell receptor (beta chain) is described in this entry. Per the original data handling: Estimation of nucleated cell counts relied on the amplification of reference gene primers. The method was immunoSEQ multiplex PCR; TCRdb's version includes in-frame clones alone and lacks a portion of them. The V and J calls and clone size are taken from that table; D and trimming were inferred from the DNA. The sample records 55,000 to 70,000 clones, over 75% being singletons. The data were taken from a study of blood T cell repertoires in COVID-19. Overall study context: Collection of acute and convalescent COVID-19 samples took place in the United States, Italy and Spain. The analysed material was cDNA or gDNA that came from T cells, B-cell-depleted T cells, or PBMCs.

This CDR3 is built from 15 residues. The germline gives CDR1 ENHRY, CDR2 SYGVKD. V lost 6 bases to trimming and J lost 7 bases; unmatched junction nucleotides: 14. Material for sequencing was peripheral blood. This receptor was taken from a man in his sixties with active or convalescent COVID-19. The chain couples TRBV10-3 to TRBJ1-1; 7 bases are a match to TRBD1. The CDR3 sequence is CAISPRSGTEVEAFF. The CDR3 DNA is TGTGCCATCAGCCCCCGTAGCGGGACAGAGGTTGAAGCTTTCTTT.